This T cell receptor (beta chain) originates from a study of regulatory T cells in long-lasting Graves disease. Specified time point: persistent/refractory GD, antithyroid drugs over 5 years with positive TRAb. The TCR library was made from RNA extracted from PBMCs. The CDR3 covers 16 residues. V shed 6 bases and J 1 base; nucleotides not matched to a gene: 7. This clonotype was counted ten times or more. TCR beta libraries were built with iRepertoire HTBI primers and Arm-PCR of CDR3 regions. TCRdb used MiXCR to reprocess the multiplex PCR reads, holding one entry per CDR3 protein. The data show 400,000 to 500,000 distinct CDR3 sequences, with 22% seen just once and around 14% held by the top ten.

This receptor was obtained from a female donor with Graves disease. Source: peripheral blood mononuclear cells (PBMCs), taken when the disease was refractory, from a patient treated with antithyroid drugs. The J gene is TRBJ1-5, the V gene TRBV12-3 or TRBV12-4; 9 bases are shared with TRBD1. The chain's CDR3 is CASRATGGGSNQPQHF. The CDR3 DNA follows: TGTGCCAGCAGGGCAACAGGGGGCGGGAGCAATCAGCCCCAGCATTTT.